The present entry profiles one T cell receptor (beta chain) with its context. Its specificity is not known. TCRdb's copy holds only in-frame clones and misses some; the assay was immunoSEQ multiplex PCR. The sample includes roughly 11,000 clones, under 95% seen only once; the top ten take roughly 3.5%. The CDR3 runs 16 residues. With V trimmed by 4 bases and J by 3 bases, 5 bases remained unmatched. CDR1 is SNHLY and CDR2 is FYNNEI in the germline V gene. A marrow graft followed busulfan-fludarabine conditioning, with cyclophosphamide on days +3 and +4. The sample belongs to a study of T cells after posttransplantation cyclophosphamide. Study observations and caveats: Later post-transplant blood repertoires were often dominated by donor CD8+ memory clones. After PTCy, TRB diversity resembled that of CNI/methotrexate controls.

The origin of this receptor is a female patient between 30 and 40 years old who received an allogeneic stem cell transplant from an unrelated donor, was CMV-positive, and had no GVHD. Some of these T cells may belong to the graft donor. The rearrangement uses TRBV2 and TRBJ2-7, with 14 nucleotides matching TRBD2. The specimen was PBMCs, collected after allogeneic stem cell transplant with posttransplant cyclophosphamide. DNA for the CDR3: TGTGCCAGCAGTGGAGGGACTAGCGGGAGAGTCTACGAGCAGTACTTC. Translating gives CASSGGTSGRVYEQYF.